The 10 T cell receptor beta chains given below trace back to one sample, sequenced in a study of blood T cell repertoires in COVID-19. Clones were read by immunoSEQ multiplex PCR, and TCRdb kept only the in-frame ones, dropping some. The sample carries 300,000 to 350,000 clones, roughly 87% recorded once. What was sequenced was peripheral blood. These receptors all stem from a woman in her fifties or sixties with COVID-19, enrolled during active disease.

The chain uses TRBV4-1 and TRBJ1-3; D ambiguous. V was clipped by 4 bases and J by 0 bases, with 7 bases between them. This CDR3 is 14 amino acids long. Looked up from germline, CDR1 is MGHRA and CDR2 is YSYEKL. The DNA for the CDR3 is TGCGCCAGCAGCCCCGGGATCTCTGGAAACACCATATATTTT. Translating gives CASSPGISGNTIYF.

This chain connects TRBV25-1 to TRBJ2-5, with D uncertain. The CDR3 has 14 amino acids. Germline loops: CDR1 MGHDK, CDR2 SYGVNS. V lost 2 bases and J lost 2, with 9 bases in between. CDR3 nucleotide sequence: TGTGCCAGCAGTGAACAGGTATTTCAAGAGACCCAGTACTTC. Translation: CASSEQVFQETQYF.

In this sample, this clone turned up once. The V gene is TRBV28, the J gene TRBJ2-7; D unresolved. Germline V CDR1 and CDR2: MDHEN, SYDVKM. Trimming took 7 bases from V and 2 from J, leaving 9 bases between them. The CDR3 spans 12 residues. The CDR3 spells CASNQQPYEQYF. CDR3 nucleotides: TGTGCCAGCAACCAACAGCCCTACGAGCAGTACTTC.

This sequence joins TRBV28 and TRBJ1-3; a possible D gene is TRBD1 (5 bases). This CDR3 comprises 15 residues. The ends were cut back, 6 bases at V and 0 bases at J, with 12 bases in the middle. Germline CDR1 MDHEN, CDR2 SYDVKM. The CDR3 protein is CASSRPGGSGNTIYF. CDR3 bases: TGTGCCAGCAGCCGCCCGGGGGGCTCTGGAAACACCATATATTTT.

This clone was seen once. This chain connects TRBV15 to TRBJ2-5; possible D gene TRBD1, 6 bases. Germline values: CDR1 LNHNV, CDR2 YYDKDF (reference sequence). The CDR3 totals 15 residues. V was trimmed by 0 bases and J by 5 bases, leaving 13 bases between them. The CDR3 spells CATSRDRQVLETQYF. CDR3 nucleotides: TGTGCCACCAGCAGAGACCGACAGGTGCTCGAGACCCAGTACTTC.

The rearrangement joins TRBV27 to TRBJ1-2, with 8 nucleotides matching TRBD1. Germline CDR1 is MNHEY and CDR2 is SMNVEV (reference sequence). The CDR3 consists of 12 residues. Trimming removed 6 bases from V and 6 bases from J; junction bases left unmatched: 3. Here the CDR3 reads CASSRTGNGYTF. The CDR3 DNA is TGTGCCAGCAGCAGGACAGGGAATGGCTACACCTTC.

This rearrangement joins TRBV7-9 to TRBJ1-2; 10 positions match TRBD1. The CDR3 loop spans 15 amino acids. CDR1 and CDR2 (germline): SEHNR, FQNEAQ (reference sequence). Germline trimming cut 5 bases from V and 8 bases from J; bases unmatched to any gene: 11. As DNA, the CDR3 is TGTGCCAGCAGCGCGAGGAGGGACAGGGGTTGGGGCTACACCTTC. It yields the protein CASSARRDRGWGYTF.

This sequence joins TRBV19 and TRBJ2-7, with 9 nucleotides matching TRBD1. CDR1 and CDR2 from the germline V gene are LNHDA and SQIVND (reference sequence). This CDR3 is built from 16 residues. Unmatched junction bases numbered 10, after V lost 3 bases and J lost 4 bases. The CDR3 protein is CASSIGGTGRFYEQYF. The DNA for the CDR3 is TGTGCCAGTAGTATCGGCGGGACAGGGAGGTTTTACGAGCAGTACTTC.

The rearrangement uses TRBV11-2 and TRBJ2-3, with unresolved D. With 5 bases removed from V and 0 bases from J, the gap between germline ends came to 15 bases. Germline CDR1 and CDR2: SGHAT and FQNNGV. CDR3 length: 16 residues. CDR3 DNA sequence: TGTGCCAGCAGCCGAAGACGTCCGACTAGCACAGATACGCAGTATTTT. This encodes CASSRRRPTSTDTQYF.

This rearrangement joins TRBV29-1 to TRBJ2-7, with a tentative D call TRBD1 (5 bases). Germline V gene data show CDR1 as SQVTM and CDR2 as ANQGSEA. Trimming took 5 bases from V and 0 from J, leaving 14 bases between them. This CDR3 region has 14 residues. The CDR3 DNA is TGCAGCGTTAGAGTCTTGACAGCCTCCTACGAGCAGTACTTC. It encodes CSVRVLTASYEQYF.